The sample holds a few counts of the clone carrying this T cell receptor (beta chain). This record comes from a study of T cells after yellow fever vaccination. Via MiXCR, TCRdb re-called the 5' RACE reads, giving one row per CDR3 protein. This table holds around 310,000 distinct CDR3 sequences, 3.5% to 4.5% found once. Per the germline V gene, CDR1 is KGHSH and CDR2 is LQKENI. Germline trimming cut 6 bases from V and 0 bases from J; bases unmatched to any gene: 7. This CDR3 has 15 residues. The receptor comes from a man aged 18 to 30 who received the YFV17D yellow fever vaccine. The rearrangement uses TRBV18 and TRBJ1-1; 7 nucleotides align to TRBD1. The sample in question was PBMCs, obtained 5 days after the yellow fever booster vaccination. This CDR3 is CASSSGGTMNTEAFF. As DNA, the CDR3 is TGTGCCAGCTCGTCAGGGGGAACCATGAACACTGAAGCTTTCTTT. Supplemented by reference TRBV18 and TRBJ1-1, the full variable domain reads NAGVMQNPRHLVRRRGQEARLRCSPMKGHSHVYWYRQLPEEGLKFMVYLQKENIIDESGMPKERFSAEFPKEGPSILRIQQVVRGDSAAYFCASSSGGTMNTEAFFGQGTRLTVV.